The entry below gives a single TCR beta chain sequence along with its context. The sample comes from a study of blood T cell repertoires in COVID-19. About the study: Acute and convalescent COVID-19 samples came from the United States, Italy and Spain. In each case, the material was cDNA or gDNA derived from T cells, B-cell-depleted T cells, or PBMCs.

This CDR3 contains 15 residues. Between the trimmed V and J ends, which lost 6 bases and 6 bases, there was a span of 20 bases. The germline V gene encodes CDR1 SEHNR and CDR2 FQNEAQ (reference sequence). As handled by the study authors: Amplified reference gene primers provided the basis for estimating nucleated cell counts. Data came from immunoSEQ multiplex PCR; TCRdb stores just in-frame clones and leaves some out. V and J calls and clone size are given by that table; D and trimming were obtained from the DNA. The sample includes around 280,000 clones, about nine tenths seen only once; the top ten take about 1.7%. Recruitment covered 25 or so US areas and drew participants whose ages spanned about 18 to 89 years.

Source material: PBMCs or T cells enriched from blood (not recorded which). The receptor's source is a woman aged 40-49 years who had recovered from COVID-19. The V gene is TRBV7-9, the J gene TRBJ1-2; unclear D gene. The CDR3 nucleotides are TGTGCCAGCAGACCCGGGGTTTTGAGGGAAGATGGCTACACCTTC. This gives the protein CASRPGVLREDGYTF.